This TCR beta chain was sequenced in a study of graft-versus-host responses after intestinal transplantation. Study overall: Isolated intestinal, liver-intestinal, or multivisceral transplants were what recipients had. Once they had received anti-thymocyte globulin induction, all recipients took tacrolimus and steroids for around three years.

Comment on this clone: Its matching antigen is unknown.

V lost 4 bases and J lost 2, with 16 bases in between. The CDR3 sequence is 16 residues long. From germline, CDR1 is SEHNR and CDR2 FQNEAQ (reference sequence). Notes on the study in general: Graft-versus-host to host-versus-graft clonal ratios in allografts were high in patients with graft-donor T cell macrochimerism. Ileal or blood samples showed some GvH clones first, and such clones were also found in recipient marrow.

Sequencing was performed with immunoSEQ multiplex PCR; in TCRdb, only in-frame clones are kept and a portion is missing. The sample consists of 25,000 to 30,000 clones, roughly 93% of them appearing once. The chain employs TRBV7-9 and TRBJ2-3, with D possibly being TRBD1 (6 bases). The sequences come from PBMCs, collected 18 days after transplant. The TCR comes from a human patient who received an intestinal transplant, so some T cells may come from the graft donor. The chain's CDR3 is CASSSGAGEFTDTQYF. The CDR3 nucleotides are TGTGCCAGCAGCTCAGGGGCAGGGGAGTTCACAGATACGCAGTATTTT.